One T cell receptor (beta chain) is described in this entry. No cognate antigen has been identified for it. No much larger clone exists at a distance of one base, and base qualities are not known. The roughly 39 donors, aged about 6 to 95 years, were systemically healthy Caucasian individuals from Russia. Each donor gave 8 to 10 milliliters of peripheral blood, drawn into EDTA-treated Vacutainer tubes. Ficoll-Paque density-gradient centrifugation was used to isolate PBMCs, with at least 6.5 million per sample. Total RNA, at least 5 micrograms per sample, was extracted from PBMCs with Trizol reagent. For every donor, an aliquot of PBMCs went through flow cytometry to measure the percentages of naive CD45RAhigh/CD27high T cells. Reading from cysteine to phenylalanine, the CDR3 counts 15 amino acids. Just the 45-base CDR3 DNA is kept, in frame starting at base 1. The germline V gene specifies SGHRS as CDR1 and YFSETQ as CDR2. Trimming removed 0 bases from V and 5 bases from J, leaving 12 bases between the germline ends.

The method was 5' RACE. Sequencing took place on an Illumina HiSeq 2500. A second PCR of roughly 7 to 11 cycles was performed with a sample-barcoded 5' primer and a J-beta primer mix. A unique molecular identifier was introduced onto each TCR beta cDNA molecule by a template-switch 5' adaptor carrying 12 random nucleotides. Each sample yielded at least 3 million CDR3-containing paired-end reads. The Mint cDNA synthesis kit, primed by a TRBC-specific oligonucleotide, was used to synthesize first-strand cDNA from all RNA. Following uracil-DNA glycosylase treatment, a first 18-cycle PCR with universal primers M1SS and BC2_uni_R was performed on all cDNA. From the authors' description of their analysis: Normalization of each sample was performed by random selection of 1 million high-quality reads, each carrying a distinct molecular identifier. Reads sharing molecular identifiers were discarded rather than binned into consensus sequences. CDR3 identification, clonotype clustering and error correction used MiTCR with a Q25 quality threshold and the strictest error-elimination algorithm. Lower-bound total TCR beta diversity was estimated with a nonparametric unseen species model using Euler transformation. TCRdb applied fastp at Q25 and MiXCR to the public reads, then kept only in-frame beta chains. Under each unique CDR3 protein, matching rows form one entry showing the most common genes and DNA. None of the V and J calls come from the authors' own analysis; TCRdb made them. This sample gives around 1,500,000 distinct CDR3 sequences in total; approximately 42% of them show up just once. The ten largest clones add up to roughly 7.9% of the sample.

The entry originates in a study of blood T cells in healthy people across ages (dated by TCRdb to the mid-2010s). About the full investigation: In model experiments, template switching captured roughly one uniquely barcoded TCR beta cDNA molecule for every two T cells. Age-related changes in TCR beta repertoire diversity were measured in the study by deep sequencing normalized with unique cDNA molecular identifiers. The donors were divided into four age groups: young (average around 17 years), middle-aged (around 37), aged (approximately 62) and long-lived (82). To avoid experimental bias, donors of different ages were distributed randomly across sequencing lanes. For two donors (one aged 18 to 29 and one aged 80 or older), the study analyzed two additional independent replicas of 1 million unique cDNA reads from the same blood draw. General findings and caveats noted by the study authors: Donor CMV infection status was unknown, potentially confounding age-related changes in expanded clonotypes. Estimates of total diversity based on one million sequenced T cells were considered lower bounds and underestimates. Compared with the aged group, more naive CD4+ T cells, fewer expanded clones and increased TCR diversity were shown by the long-lived group, suggesting age selection. The percentage of naive T cells measured by flow cytometry correlated strongly with observed TCR beta diversity. Since profiling was done on bulk unsorted PBMCs, naive and antigen-experienced compartments could not be conclusively compared. Observed TCR beta diversity per million T cells fell roughly linearly with age, and a significant reduction was already apparent by age roughly 40.

Sequenced material: blood. The chain is made from TRBV5-1 and TRBJ2-1, and the D gene may be TRBD2, 6 bases matching. This clonotype was sampled from a young woman in good health. Here the CDR3 is given as CASSLAASVNNEQFF. In nucleotides, the sequence is TGCGCCAGCAGCTTGGCGGCTAGCGTAAACAATGAGCAGTTCTTC.